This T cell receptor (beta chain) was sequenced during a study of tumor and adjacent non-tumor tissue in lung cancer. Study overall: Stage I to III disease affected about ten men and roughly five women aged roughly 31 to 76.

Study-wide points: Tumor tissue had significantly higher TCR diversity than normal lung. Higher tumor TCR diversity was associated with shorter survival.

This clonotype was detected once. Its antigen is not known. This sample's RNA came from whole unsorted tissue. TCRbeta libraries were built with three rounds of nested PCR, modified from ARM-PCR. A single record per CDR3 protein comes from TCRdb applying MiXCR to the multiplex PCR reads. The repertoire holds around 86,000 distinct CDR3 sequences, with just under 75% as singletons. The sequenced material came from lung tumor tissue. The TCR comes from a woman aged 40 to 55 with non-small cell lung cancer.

In nucleotides, the CDR3 is TGCAGCGTTGTAGGTCACGAAAGGATCCAGTACTTC. This gives the protein CSVVGHERIQYF. This chain connects TRBV29-1 to TRBJ2-5; no clear D. Per the germline V gene, CDR1 is SQVTM and CDR2 is ANQGSEA. Trimming left V 4 bases short and J 10 bases short, with 16 bases between. The CDR3 covers 12 residues.